This note documents a single T cell receptor beta chain sequence. The CDR3 loop spans 14 amino acids. Germline V gives CDR1 SNHLY, CDR2 FYNNEI. Trimming pared 6 bases from V and 2 bases from J, leaving 12 bases between. Profiling relied on immunoSEQ multiplex PCR, and the TCRdb table lists in-frame clones only, not all of them. The table lists 200,000 or so clones, 70% to 85% of them singletons. This sample is part of a study of blood T cell repertoires in COVID-19. As for the study in general: There were acute and convalescent COVID-19 samples, and they came from the United States, Italy and Spain. Nucleic acid was either cDNA or gDNA, and it came from T cells, B-cell-depleted T cells, or PBMCs.

The sample was peripheral blood. V usage is TRBV2 and J usage is TRBJ2-3, with D uncertain. The clonotype comes from a human donor with acute or convalescent COVID-19. The donor label of this sample is uncertain. CDR3 nucleotide sequence: TGTGCCAGCAGGGGTCGACTTCTCACAGATACGCAGTATTTT. Translation gives CASRGRLLTDTQYF.